This TCR beta chain was found in a study of shared clonotypes between healthy human individuals. For this clone: Other DNA sequences within the sample encode an identical CDR3.

Here immunoSEQ multiplex PCR was the method, and the copy in TCRdb shows in-frame clones only, minus some. The sample records 1,400,000 or so clones, about 98.5% being singletons. The V gene's germline CDR1 is MDHEN and CDR2 SYDVKM. Trimming stripped 3 bases from V and 1 base from J, with 9 bases between. The CDR3 has 14 residues. J is TRBJ1-1 and V is TRBV28; a weak D match, TRBD1 (6 bases). This TCR was recovered from a man aged 30 to 39 in good health. The specimen sequenced was naive CD4+ T cells sorted from blood. The subset denotes: CD45RA+ positively selected. The CDR3 sequence is CASSFRGGNTEAFF. CDR3 bases: TGTGCCAGCAGTTTCAGGGGAGGGAACACTGAAGCTTTCTTT.